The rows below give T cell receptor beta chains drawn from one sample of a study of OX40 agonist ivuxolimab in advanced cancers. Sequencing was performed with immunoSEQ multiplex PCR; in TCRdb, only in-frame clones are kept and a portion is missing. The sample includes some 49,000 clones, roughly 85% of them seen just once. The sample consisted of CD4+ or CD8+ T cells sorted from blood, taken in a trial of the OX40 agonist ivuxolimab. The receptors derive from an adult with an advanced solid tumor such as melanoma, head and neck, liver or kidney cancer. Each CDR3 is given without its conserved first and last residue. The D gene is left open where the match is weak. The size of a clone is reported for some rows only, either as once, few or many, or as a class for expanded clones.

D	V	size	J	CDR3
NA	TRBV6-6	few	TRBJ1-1	ASSRPNTEAF
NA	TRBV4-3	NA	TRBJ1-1	ASSPLMNTEAF
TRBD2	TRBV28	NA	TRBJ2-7	ASSHRSGGAREQY
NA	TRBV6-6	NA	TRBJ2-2	ASSPEGAGATGELF
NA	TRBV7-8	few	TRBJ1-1	ASSLGSGAGAEAF
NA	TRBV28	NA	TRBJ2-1	ASMGGGLSYNEQF
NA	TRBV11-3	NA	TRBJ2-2	ASSSDIRDGGELF
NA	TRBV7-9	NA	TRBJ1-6	ASSSSRDSGRH
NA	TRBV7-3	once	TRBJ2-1	ASSPDSYNEQF
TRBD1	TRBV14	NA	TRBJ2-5	ASSQVWTGDETQY
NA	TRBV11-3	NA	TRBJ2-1	ASSPRDSGSNEQF
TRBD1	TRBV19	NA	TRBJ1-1	ASRMTGVNTEAF
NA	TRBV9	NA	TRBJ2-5	ASSGRGETQY
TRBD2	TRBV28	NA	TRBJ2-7	ASSGGSGGYEQY
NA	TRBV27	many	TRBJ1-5	ASRPTVSNQPQH
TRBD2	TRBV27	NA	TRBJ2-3	ASSLGGGGTDTQY
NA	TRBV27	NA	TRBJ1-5	ATRGVGNQPQH
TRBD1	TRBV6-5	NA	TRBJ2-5	ASSRSTGPDETQY
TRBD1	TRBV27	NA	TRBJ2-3	ASSTGTGTDTQY
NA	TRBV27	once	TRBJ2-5	ASSFGTAQETQY
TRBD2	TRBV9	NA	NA	ASSPPGLSPEQY
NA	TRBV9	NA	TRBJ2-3	ASSSGSGLDTQY
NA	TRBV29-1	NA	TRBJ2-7	SVDVGEQY
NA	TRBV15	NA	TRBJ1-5	ATSKNLPSGNQPQH
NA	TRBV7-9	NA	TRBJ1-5	ASSLDNQPQH
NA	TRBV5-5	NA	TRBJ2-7	ASSPWTHGSYEQY
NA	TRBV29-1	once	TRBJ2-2	SVRRTGELF
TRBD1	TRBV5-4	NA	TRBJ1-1	ASSLKGAQTEAF
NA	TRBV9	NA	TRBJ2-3	ASSVGWGETDTQY
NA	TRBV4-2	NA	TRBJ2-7	ASSPSQYEQY
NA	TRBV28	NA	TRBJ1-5	ASISTVGERLNQPQH
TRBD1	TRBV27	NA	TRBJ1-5	ATHPQTGGSQPQH
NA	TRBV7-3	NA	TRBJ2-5	ASSLEGGTQY
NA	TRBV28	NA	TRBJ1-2	ASRDPPNYGYT
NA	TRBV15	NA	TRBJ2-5	ATSRVDGEETQY
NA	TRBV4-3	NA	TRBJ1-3	ASSQDRYPGLGGNTIY
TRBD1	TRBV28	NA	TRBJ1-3	ASRTGQGTSGNTIY
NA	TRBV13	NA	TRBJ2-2	ASTYRVWANTGELF
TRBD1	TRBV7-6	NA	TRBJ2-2	ASSLEDRGRITGELF
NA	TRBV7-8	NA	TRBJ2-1	ASSLAGTHNEQF
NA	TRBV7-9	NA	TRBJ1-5	ASTLGNQPQH
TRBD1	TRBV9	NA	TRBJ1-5	ASSTGQGNQPQH
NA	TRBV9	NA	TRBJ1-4	ASSAGTPNEKLF
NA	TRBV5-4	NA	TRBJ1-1	ASSLWVNTEAF
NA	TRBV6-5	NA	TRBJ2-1	ASSYSDEQF
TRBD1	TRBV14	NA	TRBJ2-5	ASSQTGGYQETQY
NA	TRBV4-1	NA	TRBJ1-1	ASSPGGGLNTEAF